This T cell receptor (beta chain) was profiled in a study of shared clonotypes between healthy human individuals. Study findings and constraints: It was only blood that was sampled, and tissue repertoires likely differ.

Sequencing was performed with immunoSEQ multiplex PCR; in TCRdb, only in-frame clones are kept and a portion is missing. Among around 990,000 clones listed, around 77% were seen once. Comment on this clone: No antigen is known for it.

The V gene's germline CDR1 is SGHAT and CDR2 FQNNGV. Trimming removed 2 bases at V and 0 bases at J, with 14 bases between. This CDR3 has 17 residues. The rearrangement joins TRBV11-2 to TRBJ1-3; D is unclear. Sequencing was performed on memory CD4+ T cells from PBMCs. Subset reported: CD45RA-negative fraction. This receptor was obtained from a man aged 18 to 35 in good health. Some clones in this sample may be carry-over from other donors' samples. CDR3 loop: CASSLFPASVSGNTIYF. CDR3 nucleotides: TGTGCCAGCAGCTTATTCCCTGCGTCCGTCTCTGGAAACACCATATATTTT. The entire variable domain, with the rest obtained from reference TRBV11-2 and TRBJ1-3, is as follows: EAGVAQSPRYKIIEKRQSVAFWCNPISGHATLYWYQQILGQGPKLLIQFQNNGVVDDSQLPKDRFSAERLKGVDSTLKIQPAKLEDSAVYLCASSLFPASVSGNTIYFGEGSWLTVV.